This entry is about one T cell receptor beta chain. The assay was immunoSEQ multiplex PCR, and TCRdb's table has in-frame clones only and misses some. The profile covers tens of thousands of clones, with approximately 80% appearing a single time and approximately 0.73% taken by the ten largest. This specimen comes from a study of T cell clones after liver transplantation. From germline, CDR1 is LNHDA and CDR2 SQIVND (reference sequence). With 6 bases removed from V and 0 bases from J, the gap between germline ends came to 9 bases. The CDR3 extends over 14 amino acids. The sequencing here drew on CD4+ T cells from blood, taken 12 months after liver transplant. This chain connects TRBV19 to TRBJ2-1; no firm D call. This receptor was taken from a human patient who received a liver transplant. The T cells may come from the graft donor. For the CDR3, the DNA is TGTGCCAGTAGGGCCTCTAGCTCCTACAATGAGCAGTTCTTC. Amino acid sequence: CASRASSSYNEQFF.